The clone carrying this T cell receptor beta chain was observed many times. The data are from a study of T cells in Graves' hyperthyroidism and ophthalmopathy. Amplified TCR beta CDR3 regions derived from RNA transcripts. First-round RT-PCR of the TCR CDR3 relied on the HTBI primer set. TCRdb re-derived calls from the multiplex PCR reads in MiXCR, one entry per CDR3 protein. The repertoire holds about 420,000 distinct CDR3 sequences, approximately 14% seen once, with around 5.3% in the top ten. Clinicians diagnosed patients from clinical symptoms, serum thyroxine and TRAb, thyroid ultrasound and orbital computed tomography. The CDR3 extends over 13 amino acids. Germline trimming cut 5 bases from V and 0 bases from J; bases unmatched to any gene: 4. From germline, CDR1 is GTSNPN and CDR2 SVGIG (reference sequence).

The sample consisted of blood. This rearrangement joins TRBV30 to TRBJ2-7, with TRBD1 identical over 7 bases. The clonotype was recovered from a woman in her late teens or twenties with Graves' hyperthyroidism. The CDR3 region is CAWGTVPSYEQYF. The CDR3 DNA reads as TGTGCCTGGGGGACAGTCCCCTCCTACGAGCAGTACTTC.